The rows below give T cell receptor beta chains drawn from one sample of a study of blood T cell repertoires in COVID-19. Clones were read by immunoSEQ multiplex PCR, and TCRdb kept only the in-frame ones, dropping some. The profile shows 150,000 to 200,000 clones, approximately 85% of them singletons. The sample taken for sequencing was peripheral blood. Source of these receptors: a man between 60 and 75 years old with acute or convalescent COVID-19. CDR3s include the opening cysteine and the closing phenylalanine or tryptophan. D genes are given only for firm matches. The size field is filled for only some rows; it gives once, few, many or a size class.

D	length	size	V	J	DNA	CDR3
-	14	-	TRBV6-5	TRBJ1-6	TGTGCCAGCAGTTACTCGGCCAGGGTGGGCCCCCTCCACTTT	CASSYSARVGPLHF
TRBD2	17	-	TRBV5-8	TRBJ2-3	TGTGCCAGCAGCTTGGCCTTACTAGCGGGAGGTCCAGATACGCAGTATTTT	CASSLALLAGGPDTQYF
TRBD1	14	-	TRBV27	TRBJ2-7	TGTGCCAGCAGTTTGCGGACAGGGGTATACGAGCAGTACTTC	CASSLRTGVYEQYF
TRBD2	17	-	TRBV19	TRBJ2-7	TGTGCCAGTCGTGCTCGCGGGAGTGTCCAGGTTAGAAACGAGCAGTACTTC	CASRARGSVQVRNEQYF
TRBD2	15	-	TRBV28	TRBJ2-1	TGTGCCAGCAGTCATAGCGGGACCGCCTACAATGAGCAGTTCTTC	CASSHSGTAYNEQFF
TRBD2	14	once	TRBV7-3	TRBJ2-3	TGTGCCAGCGCCCTCGGCGGGGGGAGGGATACGCAGTATTTT	CASALGGGRDTQYF
-	14	-	TRBV3-1/TRBV3-2	TRBJ1-5	TGTGCCAGCAGCTTGGGTGTCGGGGATCAGCCCCAGCATTTT	CASSLGVGDQPQHF
-	13	few	TRBV4-3	TRBJ2-1	TGCGCCAGCAGCCATGTAAACGGGAATGAGCAGTTCTTC	CASSHVNGNEQFF
-	14	-	TRBV3-1/TRBV3-2	TRBJ1-5	TGTGCCAGCAGCCAAGATGGGGGGGGTGGGCCCCAGCATTTT	CASSQDGGGGPQHF
TRBD2	16	once	TRBV30	TRBJ2-3	TGTGCCTGGAGTCTTCGGACTAGCGGGGGCCGGGATACGCAGTATTTT	CAWSLRTSGGRDTQYF
-	15	-	TRBV19	TRBJ1-1	TGTGCCAGTAGTATAGTCGCAGGGAAGAACACTGAAGCTTTCTTT	CASSIVAGKNTEAFF
-	15	-	TRBV6-5	TRBJ2-7	TGTGCCAGCAGCTGGACCTTGGAGGGGGCTGGCGAGCAGTACTTC	CASSWTLEGAGEQYF
TRBD1	16	-	TRBV10-3	TRBJ2-1	TGTGCCATCAGTGCCTCGACAGGGGGTCCCTACAATGAGCAGTTCTTC	CAISASTGGPYNEQFF
-	14	-	TRBV5-4	TRBJ2-7	TGTGCCAGCAGCTATAACAGGGTGCAACGCGAGCAGTACTTC	CASSYNRVQREQYF
-	14	-	TRBV28	TRBJ1-6	TGTGCCAGCAGTTTCCCGACAGGCAATTCACCCCTCCACTTT	CASSFPTGNSPLHF
-	16	-	TRBV7-2	TRBJ2-1	TGTGCCAGCAGCCACCGACCCGGTGGGAGCTACAATGAGCAGTTCTTC	CASSHRPGGSYNEQFF